Following are 21 T cell receptor beta chains from one sample sequenced in a study of blood T cells in healthy people across ages. With a J-beta primer mix and a sample-barcoded 5' primer, a second PCR ran about 6 to 11 cycles. From the 5' RACE reads, TCRdb called clonotypes with MiXCR, one entry per CDR3 protein. The sample shows about 1,800,000 distinct CDR3 sequences, roughly 27% of them seen only once. Source material: blood. The source is a woman in her thirties in good health.

This clonotype was detected ten times or more. The chain recombines TRBV14 with TRBJ2-3, with D perhaps assigned TRBD1 or TRBD2 (6 bases each). The CDR3 has 15 amino acids. V lost 2 bases, J lost 3 bases, and 12 bases lay in between. Germline V gene lookup returns CDR1 SGHDN and CDR2 FVKESK. CDR3 bases: TGTGCCAGCAGCCAACAAACAGGGAGGACAGATACGCAGTATTTT. Protein product: CASSQQTGRTDTQYF.

This clonotype was seen more than once but under ten times. The CDR3 region is CAIALGSYNEQFF. The CDR3 DNA reads as TGTGCCATCGCATTGGGCTCCTACAATGAGCAGTTCTTC. The chain has TRBV10-3 and TRBJ2-1; D not certain. Germline V CDR1 and CDR2: ENHRY, SYGVKD. V was cut by 8 bases and J by 0 bases, with 8 bases left in between. The CDR3 loop spans 13 amino acids.

There are many counts of this clonotype. The rearrangement links TRBV5-6 to TRBJ2-7, with 8 bases matching TRBD1. The CDR3 is 13 residues long. CDR1 and CDR2 from the germline V gene are SGHDT and YYEEEE. V lost 7 bases to trimming and J lost 0 bases; unmatched junction nucleotides: 3. The CDR3 loop is CASRDRPSYEQYF. CDR3 sequence (DNA): TGTGCCAGCCGGGACAGGCCCTCCTACGAGCAGTACTTC. The whole variable domain, remainder taken from reference TRBV5-6 and TRBJ2-7, is DAGVTQSPTHLIKTRGQQVTLRCSPKSGHDTVSWYQQALGQGPQFIFQYYEEEERQRGNFPDRFSGHQFPNYSSELNVNALLLGDSALYLCASRDRPSYEQYFGPGTRLTVT.

In the case of this clonotype: One end of the junction is discordant with germline, which a read error may explain. The CDR3 DNA reads TGTGCCAGCAGCCAATCAGGGATAGTCGGCTATGACTACACCTTC. Protein sequence: CASSQSGIVGYDYTF. This chain uses TRBV3-1 with TRBJ1-2; tentative D call: TRBD1 (5 bases). The germline CDR1 and CDR2 sequences are LGHDT and YNNKEL (reference sequence). The CDR3 is made up of 15 amino acids.

This clonotype appeared many times. The CDR3 nucleotides read TGTGCCAGCAGCCCCAACAGGGCAACTAACTATGGCTACACCTTC. This translates into CASSPNRATNYGYTF. This chain uses TRBV7-9 with TRBJ1-2; D might be TRBD1 (6 bases). Between the trimmed V and J ends, which lost 5 bases and 0 bases, there was a span of 13 bases. Germline V gives CDR1 SEHNR, CDR2 FQNEAQ (reference sequence). The CDR3 runs to 15 residues.

A single count supports this clonotype. This sequence joins TRBV3-1 and TRBJ2-1; TRBD1 matches at 10 bases. With V trimmed by 1 base and J by 10 bases, 10 bases remained unmatched. The CDR3 is 16 amino acids. CDR1 and CDR2 (germline): LGHDT, YNNKEL (reference sequence). The CDR3 DNA reads as TGTGCCAGCAGCCAAGTCCCGGGACAGGGGTCGGAGGAGCAGTTCTTC. Protein: CASSQVPGQGSEEQFF.

This clonotype was observed a handful of times. This chain connects TRBV10-3 to TRBJ2-3; 9 nucleotides line up with TRBD2. The CDR3 is made up of 15 amino acids. CDR1 and CDR2 (germline): ENHRY, SYGVKD. V shed 5 bases, J shed 7 bases, and the junction held 10 bases outside the gene matches. CDR3 residues: CAISPSGVGANTQYF. As DNA, the CDR3 is TGTGCCATCAGTCCTAGCGGGGTGGGCGCAAATACGCAGTATTTT.

This clonotype was seen more than once but under ten times. A single base separates this from a much larger clone, so it may be a read error. The rearrangement uses TRBV20-1 and TRBJ2-5, with TRBD1 as a possible D gene (7 bases). The last part of the DNA fits TRBJ2-7 better; the J call may be wrong. Germline loops: CDR1 DFQATT, CDR2 SNEGSKA (reference sequence). The CDR3 runs 14 residues. The CDR3 region has the DNA TGCAGTGCTAGCCAAGGACAGGAGGGCGGCGAGCAGTACTTC. It specifies CSASQGQEGGEQYF.

There are many counts of this clonotype. The chain couples TRBV10-2 to TRBJ2-7; D is unclear. The CDR3 sequence is 12 residues long. Germline V gene data show CDR1 as WSHSY and CDR2 as SAAADI. Between the trimmed V and J ends, which lost 3 bases and 3 bases, there was a span of 6 bases. The DNA of the CDR3 is TGCGCCAGCAGTGAAAGGGTCTACGAGCAGTACTTC. Protein sequence: CASSERVYEQYF.

The chain has TRBV7-2 and TRBJ2-1, with D unresolved. The germline CDR1 and CDR2 sequences are SGHTA and FQGNSA. The CDR3 consists of 13 residues. V lost 1 base and J 6 bases, leaving 7 bases between the germline ends. The CDR3 region is CASSLEAINEQFF. The CDR3 DNA follows: TGTGCCAGCAGCTTAGAAGCGATCAATGAGCAGTTCTTC.

The rearrangement uses TRBV20-1 and TRBJ1-6, with 7 nucleotides matching TRBD1. The germline CDR1 and CDR2 sequences are DFQATT and SNEGSKA (reference sequence). Germline trimming cut 3 bases from V and 0 bases from J; bases unmatched to any gene: 5. The CDR3 loop spans 16 amino acids. CDR3 sequence reads: CSARDRPSSYNSPLHF. The CDR3 DNA reads as TGCAGTGCTAGGGACAGGCCAAGCTCCTATAATTCACCCCTCCACTTT.

This clonotype was observed at least ten times. This chain uses TRBV7-2 with TRBJ1-2; maybe TRBD1 (5 bases). Germline CDR1 SGHTA, CDR2 FQGNSA. V was clipped by 6 bases and J by 2 bases, with 10 bases between them. The CDR3 runs to 13 residues. The CDR3 sequence: CASRGGDNYGYTF. CDR3 nucleotides: TGTGCCAGCAGGGGAGGGGACAACTATGGCTACACCTTC.

The gene calls are TRBV20-1 and TRBJ2-5, with TRBD1 identical over 9 bases. The V and J ends lost 0 bases and 5 bases, in that order; junction bases with no gene match: 16. The germline V gene has CDR1 DFQATT and CDR2 SNEGSKA (reference sequence). The CDR3 extends over 18 amino acids. The CDR3 bases are TGCAGTGCTAGAGATTCCCGACAGGGGGTCGGAAGATTGGAGACCCAGTACTTC. This encodes CSARDSRQGVGRLETQYF.

The genes are TRBV11-2 and TRBJ2-1; 9 positions agree with TRBD1. The junction had 16 bases not matched to a gene; V was cut back by 7 bases and J by 6 bases. CDR3 size: 17 residues. The V gene's germline CDR1 is SGHAT and CDR2 FQNNGV. The CDR3 DNA reads TGTGCCAGCATTGGAGCCGCCGGGACAGGGACGCTCAATGAGCAGTTCTTC. Translation gives CASIGAAGTGTLNEQFF.

This clonotype was seen a handful of times. The chain recombines TRBV20-1 with TRBJ2-1; D may be TRBD1 (6 bases). Trimming shortened V by 6 bases and J by 7 bases, and 22 bases separated the two germline ends. CDR1 and CDR2 from the germline V gene are DFQATT and SNEGSKA (reference sequence). The CDR3 spans 15 residues. CDR3 DNA sequence: TGCAGTGCCCTAGCCTCTAGCAGGGGATTAAATGAGCAGTTCTTC. Its translation: CSALASSRGLNEQFF.

A note on this clonotype: A much larger clone differs from this one at a single base, so this may be a read error. V usage is TRBV4-2 and J usage is TRBJ2-1; tentatively, D is TRBD2 (6 bases). The V and J ends lost 1 base and 10 bases respectively, with 17 bases between them. The germline V gene encodes CDR1 LGHNA and CDR2 YNFKEQ. The length of the CDR3 is 15 residues. CDR3 coding DNA: TGTGCCAGCAGCCAAGGAATAGCGGTCTCCTACGAGCAGTTCTTC. As protein: CASSQGIAVSYEQFF.

The rearrangement links TRBV2 to TRBJ1-5; 8 nucleotides align to TRBD1. J was trimmed by 4 bases and V by 8 bases; bases with no gene match: 1. CDR3 length: 12 residues. Germline V lookup: CDR1 SNHLY, CDR2 FYNNEI. CDR3 in DNA: TGTGCCAGCCGGGACAGGAATCAGCCCCAGCATTTT. This gives the protein CASRDRNQPQHF.

This sequence joins TRBV2 and TRBJ1-1; D call uncertain. The CDR3 consists of 13 residues. V was trimmed by 7 bases and J by 1 base, leaving 10 bases between them. Germline CDR1 SNHLY, CDR2 FYNNEI. The CDR3 loop is CASMVGSNTEAFF. In DNA, the CDR3 is TGTGCCAGCATGGTCGGTTCGAACACTGAAGCTTTCTTT.

A word on this clonotype: Possible read error: a much larger clone is one base away. The chain links TRBV29-1 to TRBJ2-5, with 7 bases matching TRBD1. Germline assignment: CDR1 SQVTM and CDR2 ANQGSEA. This CDR3 has 12 residues. The CDR3 region is CSVGQVQEAQYF. The CDR3 DNA sequence: TGCAGCGTCGGACAGGTTCAAGAGGCCCAGTACTTC.

V usage is TRBV20-1 and J usage is TRBJ2-1, with 9 nucleotides matching TRBD1. The J segment lost 3 bases and the V segment lost 3 bases, leaving 6 bases of the junction unmatched. The CDR3 contains 15 residues. Germline assignment: CDR1 DFQATT and CDR2 SNEGSKA (reference sequence). For the CDR3, the DNA is TGCAGTGCTAGGGGACAGGGTTTCGGCTACAATGAGCAGTTCTTC. It yields the protein CSARGQGFGYNEQFF.

This clonotype turned up a few times. V and J are TRBV7-2 and TRBJ2-7; 9 bases fit TRBD2. The CDR3 is 16 residues long. Germline V gene lookup returns CDR1 SGHTA and CDR2 FQGNSA. V lost 5 bases, J lost 1 base, and 9 bases stayed unmatched. This CDR3 reads CASSQELAGGSYEQYF. Here the CDR3 DNA reads TGTGCCAGCAGCCAGGAACTAGCGGGTGGGTCCTACGAGCAGTACTTC.